Included here is one TCR beta chain sequence, with context. Its specificity is unknown. Germline values: CDR1 MGHDK, CDR2 SYGVNS. J lost 0 bases, V lost 3 bases, and 11 bases had no gene match. The CDR3 loop spans 18 amino acids. This table comes from immunoSEQ multiplex PCR, and its TCRdb copy is limited to in-frame clones, with some not included. The repertoire holds around 92,000 clones, with roughly 91% as singletons. The record originates from a study of T cells in localized non-small cell lung cancer. Whole-study results and caveats: Uninvolved adjacent lung showed peak T cell clonality, exceeding tumor. Appearance in adjacent lung was seen for a median around 55 of the top 100 tumor clones. Sequencing involved a lone tumor region, leaving heterogeneity possible.

The sample was PBMCs, taken before any cancer treatment. The source is a woman aged 35-75 years with stage II squamous cell lung carcinoma. The V gene is TRBV25-1, the J gene TRBJ1-3, with 7 bases matching TRBD1. The CDR3 sequence is CASSDPPGTVLSGNTIYF. The DNA for the CDR3 is TGTGCCAGCAGTGATCCACCCGGGACAGTTCTCTCTGGAAACACCATATATTTT.